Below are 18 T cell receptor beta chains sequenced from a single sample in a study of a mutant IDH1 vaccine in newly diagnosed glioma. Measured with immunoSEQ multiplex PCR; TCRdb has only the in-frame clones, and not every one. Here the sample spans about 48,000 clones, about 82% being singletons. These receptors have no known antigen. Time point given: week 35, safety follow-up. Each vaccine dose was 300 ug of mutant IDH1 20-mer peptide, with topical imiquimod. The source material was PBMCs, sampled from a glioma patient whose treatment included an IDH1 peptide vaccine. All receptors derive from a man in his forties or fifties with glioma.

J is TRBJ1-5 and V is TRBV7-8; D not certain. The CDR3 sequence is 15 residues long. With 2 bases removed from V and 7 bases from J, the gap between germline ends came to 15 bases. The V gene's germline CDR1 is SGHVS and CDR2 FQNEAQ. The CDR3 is CASSLQRNVGQPQHF. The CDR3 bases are TGTGCCAGCAGCTTACAAAGAAACGTAGGACAGCCCCAGCATTTT. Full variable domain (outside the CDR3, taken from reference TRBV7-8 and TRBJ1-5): GAGVSQSPRYKVAKRGQDVALRCDPISGHVSLFWYQQALGQGPEFLTYFQNEAQLDKSGLPSDRFFAERPEGSVSTLKIQRTQQEDSAVYLCASSLQRNVGQPQHFGDGTRLSIL.

The CDR3 reads CASSSGINYGYTF. CDR3 nucleotides: TGTGCCAGCAGTTCAGGAATTAACTATGGCTACACCTTC. The chain combines TRBV27 with TRBJ1-2; D ambiguous. Between the trimmed V and J ends, which lost 4 bases and 1 base, there was a span of 7 bases. CDR1 and CDR2 from the germline V gene are MNHEY and SMNVEV (reference sequence). The length of the CDR3 is 13 residues.

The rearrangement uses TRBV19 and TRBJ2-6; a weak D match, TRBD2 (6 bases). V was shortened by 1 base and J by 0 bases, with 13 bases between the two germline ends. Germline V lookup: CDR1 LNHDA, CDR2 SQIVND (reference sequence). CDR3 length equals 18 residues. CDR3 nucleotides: TGTGCCAGTAGTATAGGCGGGACGGACCTCTCTGGGGCCAACGTCCTGACTTTC. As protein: CASSIGGTDLSGANVLTF.

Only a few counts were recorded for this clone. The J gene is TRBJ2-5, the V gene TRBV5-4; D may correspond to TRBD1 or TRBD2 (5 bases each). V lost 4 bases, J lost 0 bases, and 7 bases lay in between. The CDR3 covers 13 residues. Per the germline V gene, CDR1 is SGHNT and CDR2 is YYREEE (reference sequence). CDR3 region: CASSRDHQETQYF. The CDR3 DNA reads TGTGCCAGCAGCAGGGACCACCAAGAGACCCAGTACTTC.

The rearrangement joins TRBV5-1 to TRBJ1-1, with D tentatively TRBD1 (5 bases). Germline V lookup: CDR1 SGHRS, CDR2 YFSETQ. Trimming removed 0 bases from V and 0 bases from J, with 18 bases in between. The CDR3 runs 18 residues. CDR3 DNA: TGCGCCAGCAGCTTGGGAATCTGGGGGTCTCCTATGAACACTGAAGCTTTCTTT. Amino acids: CASSLGIWGSPMNTEAFF.

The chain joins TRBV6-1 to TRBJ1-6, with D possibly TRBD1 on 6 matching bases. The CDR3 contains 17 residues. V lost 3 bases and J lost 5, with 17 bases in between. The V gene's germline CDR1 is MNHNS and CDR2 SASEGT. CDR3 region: CASSDLGAGAHNSPLHF. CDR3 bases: TGTGCCAGCAGTGACTTGGGAGCGGGGGCGCATAATTCACCCCTCCACTTT.

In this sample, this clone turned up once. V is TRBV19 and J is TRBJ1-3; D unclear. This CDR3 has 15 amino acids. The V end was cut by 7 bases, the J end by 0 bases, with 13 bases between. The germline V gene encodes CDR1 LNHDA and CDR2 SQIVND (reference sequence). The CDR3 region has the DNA TGTGCCAGTACCCCCCCGGGTCTCTCTGGAAACACCATATATTTT. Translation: CASTPPGLSGNTIYF. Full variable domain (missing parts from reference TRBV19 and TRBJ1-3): DGGITQSPKYLFRKEGQNVTLSCEQNLNHDAMYWYRQDPGQGLRLIYYSQIVNDFQKGDIAEGYSVSREKKESFPLTVTSAQKNPTAFYLCASTPPGLSGNTIYFGEGSWLTVV.

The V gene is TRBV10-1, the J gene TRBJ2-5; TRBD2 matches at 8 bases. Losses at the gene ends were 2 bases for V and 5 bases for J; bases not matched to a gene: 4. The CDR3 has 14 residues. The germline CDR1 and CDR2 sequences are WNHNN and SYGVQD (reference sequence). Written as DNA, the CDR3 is TGCGCCAGCAGTGAGCAGCGGGAGCATGAGACCCAGTACTTC. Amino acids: CASSEQREHETQYF.

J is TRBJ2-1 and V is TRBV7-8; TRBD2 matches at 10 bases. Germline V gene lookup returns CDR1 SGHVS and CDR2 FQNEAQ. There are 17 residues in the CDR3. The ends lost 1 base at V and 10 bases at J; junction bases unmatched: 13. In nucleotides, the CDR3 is TGTGCCAGCAGCTTAGGCTCCGGGACTAGCGTCCAGGGGGAGCAGTTCTTC. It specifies CASSLGSGTSVQGEQFF.

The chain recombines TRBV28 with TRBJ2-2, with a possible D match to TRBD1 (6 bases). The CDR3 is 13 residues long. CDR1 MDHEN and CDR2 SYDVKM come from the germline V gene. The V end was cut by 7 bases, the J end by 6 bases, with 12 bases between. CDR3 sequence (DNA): TGTGCCAGCACGCTACAGGGTCCCGGGGAGCTGTTTTTT. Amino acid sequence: CASTLQGPGELFF. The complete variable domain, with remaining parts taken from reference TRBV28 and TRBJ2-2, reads DVKVTQSSRYLVKRTGEKVFLECVQDMDHENMFWYRQDPGLGLRLIYFSYDVKMKEKGDIPEGYSVSREKKERFSLILESASTNQTSMYLCASTLQGPGELFFGEGSRLTVL.

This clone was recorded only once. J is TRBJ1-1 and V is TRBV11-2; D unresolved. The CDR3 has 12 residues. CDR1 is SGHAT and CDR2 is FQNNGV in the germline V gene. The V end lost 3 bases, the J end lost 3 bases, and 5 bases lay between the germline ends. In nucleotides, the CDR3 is TGTGCCAGCAGCTTGAGCGACACTGAAGCTTTCTTT. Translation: CASSLSDTEAFF.

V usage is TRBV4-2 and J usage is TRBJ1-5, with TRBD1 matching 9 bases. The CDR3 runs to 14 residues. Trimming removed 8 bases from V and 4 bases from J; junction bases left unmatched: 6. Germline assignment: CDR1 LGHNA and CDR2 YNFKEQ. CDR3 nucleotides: TGTGCCAGCCGTGGGACAGGGAATAATCAGCCCCAGCATTTT. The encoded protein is CASRGTGNNQPQHF.

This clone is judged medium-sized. The chain's CDR3 is CASWGGASNQPQHF. The CDR3 DNA reads as TGTGCCTCATGGGGAGGAGCTAGCAATCAGCCCCAGCATTTT. This chain uses TRBV27 with TRBJ1-5; the D is unclear. V lost 11 bases and J 0 bases, leaving 14 bases between the germline ends. Germline V gene sequence: CDR1 MNHEY, CDR2 SMNVEV (reference sequence). The CDR3 contains 14 residues.

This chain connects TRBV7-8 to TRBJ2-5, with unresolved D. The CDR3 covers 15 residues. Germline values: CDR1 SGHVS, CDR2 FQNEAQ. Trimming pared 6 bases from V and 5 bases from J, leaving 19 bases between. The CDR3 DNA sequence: TGTGCCAGCAGTTGGGCGCCGGGCGCCTCCGAGACCCAGTACTTC. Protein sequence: CASSWAPGASETQYF.

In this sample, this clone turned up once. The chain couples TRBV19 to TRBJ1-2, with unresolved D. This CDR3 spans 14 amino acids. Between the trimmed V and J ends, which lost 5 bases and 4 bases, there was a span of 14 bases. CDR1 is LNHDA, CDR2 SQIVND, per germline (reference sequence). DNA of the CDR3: TGTGCCAGTAGTCCTGCTGGCAGAGGCTATGGCTACACCTTC. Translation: CASSPAGRGYGYTF.

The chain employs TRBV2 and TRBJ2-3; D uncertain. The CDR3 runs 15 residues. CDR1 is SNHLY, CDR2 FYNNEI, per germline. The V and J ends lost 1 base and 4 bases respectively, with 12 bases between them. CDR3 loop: CASSEGSVSADTQYF. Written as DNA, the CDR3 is TGTGCCAGCAGTGAAGGGAGCGTGAGCGCAGATACGCAGTATTTT.

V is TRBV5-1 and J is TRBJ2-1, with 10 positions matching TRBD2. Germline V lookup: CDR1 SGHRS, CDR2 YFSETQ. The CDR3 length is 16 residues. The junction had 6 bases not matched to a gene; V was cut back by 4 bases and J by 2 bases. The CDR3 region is CASSPSTSGTYNEQFF. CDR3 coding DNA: TGCGCCAGCAGCCCTTCCACTAGCGGGACCTACAATGAGCAGTTCTTC.

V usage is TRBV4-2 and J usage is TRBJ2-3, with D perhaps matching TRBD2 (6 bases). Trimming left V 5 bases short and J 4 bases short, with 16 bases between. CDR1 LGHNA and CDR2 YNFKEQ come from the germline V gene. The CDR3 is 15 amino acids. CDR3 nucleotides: TGTGCCAGCAGCAACTTGGAGGGCCGCGCAGATACGCAGTATTTT. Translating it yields CASSNLEGRADTQYF.